The TCR beta chain described here comes from a study of control samples from healthy donors and cancer patients. Data came from immunoSEQ multiplex PCR; TCRdb stores just in-frame clones and leaves some out. The sample yields around 110,000 clones, approximately 90% seen once. Trimming removed 2 bases at V and 5 bases at J, with 17 bases between. The CDR3 is 16 residues long. Germline lookup yields CDR1 SGHVS and CDR2 FNYEAQ. The source is a woman between 45 and 65 years old with colorectal cancer. The gene calls are TRBV7-6 and TRBJ2-3; the D gene is possibly TRBD1 (6 bases). The sample was PBMCs. The CDR3 reads CASSLQQNRAVDTQYF. The CDR3 DNA is TGTGCCAGCAGCTTACAACAAAACAGGGCGGTAGATACGCAGTATTTT.